This TCR beta chain came from a study of blood T cell repertoires in COVID-19. Overall study context: The United States, Italy and Spain provided the acute and convalescent COVID-19 samples.

A word on this clone: One end of the junction varies from germline; a read error may be responsible.

CDR3 length equals 15 residues. Germline V gene sequence: CDR1 LNHDA, CDR2 SQIVND (reference sequence). Study processing details: Estimation of nucleated cell counts was performed using reference gene primer amplification. Assay used: immunoSEQ multiplex PCR; TCRdb lists only in-frame clones, some missing. V, J and clone size reflect that table, while D and trimming were determined from the DNA. This sample yields about 270,000 clones, of which more than 70% are seen a single time; around 2.9% belongs to the top ten. Specimen: peripheral blood. This TCR came from a woman aged 18-29 years with acute or convalescent COVID-19. The chain uses TRBV19 and TRBJ1-3; 8 bases fit TRBD1. CDR3 nucleotides: TGTGCCAGTAGCATAGGTGGGACAGGCGGAAACACCATATATTTT. Translation gives CASSIGGTGGNTIYF.